This passage covers 19 T cell receptor beta chains from one sample sequenced in a study of chemoradiotherapy in HPV16-positive cancers. Only in-frame clones appear in the TCRdb table, and some are missing; sequencing was by immunoSEQ multiplex PCR. Of about 22,000 clones in the sample, about 90% are singletons; the top ten hold approximately 6.2%. The sample was blood, taken from a patient who underwent chemoradiotherapy. The source is a human donor with HPV-associated anogenital cancer.

The V and J genes are TRBV19 and TRBJ1-5; a weak D match, TRBD1 (6 bases). This CDR3 is 14 amino acids long. V lost 3 bases, J lost 7 bases, and 13 bases lay in between. In germline, CDR1 is LNHDA, CDR2 SQIVND (reference sequence). In nucleotides, the CDR3 is TGTGCCAGTAGTATTTTAACAGGGAAACAGCCCCAGCATTTT. Translating it yields CASSILTGKQPQHF.

The V gene is TRBV5-8, the J gene TRBJ2-3; 11 nucleotides line up with TRBD2. CDR1 is SGHTS and CDR2 is YDEGEE in the germline V gene. The CDR3 is 15 residues long. The V and J ends lost 3 bases and 1 base, in that order; junction bases with no gene match: 1. CDR3 nucleotides: TGTGCCAGCAGCTATAGCGGGGGGGGCACAGATACGCAGTATTTT. Its protein is CASSYSGGGTDTQYF.

Points on this clone: Other DNA sequences of this sample code for an identical CDR3. The chain carries TRBV5-4 and TRBJ2-3; D unclear. Germline V gene data show CDR1 as SGHNT and CDR2 as YYREEE (reference sequence). The CDR3 contains 12 residues. Trimming stripped 1 base from V and 3 bases from J, with 3 bases between. CDR3 loop: CASSLSTDTQYF. CDR3 DNA: TGTGCCAGCAGCTTGAGTACAGATACGCAGTATTTT.

This clone has only one observation. The chain carries TRBV10-3 and TRBJ2-2; TRBD1 matches at 7 bases. Germline loops: CDR1 ENHRY, CDR2 SYGVKD. This CDR3 is 14 amino acids long. The junction had 7 bases not matched to a gene; V was cut back by 10 bases and J by 2 bases. The DNA for the CDR3 is TGTGCCACGACTCGACAGGGAAACACCGGGGAGCTGTTTTTT. Translated: CATTRQGNTGELFF.

The chain recombines TRBV6-6 with TRBJ2-5; the D gene is possibly TRBD1 (5 bases). The CDR3 is 13 residues long. Germline V gene lookup returns CDR1 MNHNY and CDR2 SVGAGI (reference sequence). Trimming left V 4 bases short and J 5 bases short, with 11 bases between. CDR3 coding DNA: TGTGCCAGCAGTTCCTGGGGCCAGGAGACCCAGTACTTC. This encodes CASSSWGQETQYF.

This chain connects TRBV4-2 to TRBJ2-3; 7 bases line up with TRBD2. Germline CDR1 and CDR2: LGHNA and YNFKEQ. Unmatched junction bases numbered 3, after V lost 4 bases and J lost 2 bases. This CDR3 has 14 residues. The CDR3 sequence: CASSPSGYTDTQYF. Here the CDR3 DNA reads TGTGCCAGCAGCCCTAGCGGTTACACAGATACGCAGTATTTT.

The sample holds one count of this clone. The V call is TRBV5-6, the J call TRBJ2-3; 9 nucleotides align to TRBD2. Looked up from germline, CDR1 is SGHDT and CDR2 is YYEEEE. V shed 5 bases and J 2 bases; nucleotides not matched to a gene: 12. This CDR3 spans 17 amino acids. CDR3 amino acids: CASSDHYSGGYTDTQYF. CDR3 coding DNA: TGTGCCAGCAGTGACCATTATAGCGGGGGATACACAGATACGCAGTATTTT.

This chain joins TRBV7-6 and TRBJ1-1; tentative D call: TRBD1 (6 bases). V gave up 1 base and J gave up 6 bases, with 9 bases separating them. The CDR3 contains 13 residues. The germline CDR1 and CDR2 sequences are SGHVS and FNYEAQ. The CDR3 region has the DNA TGTGCCAGCAGCTTAGAGACAGGCGCTGAAGCTTTCTTT. This codes for CASSLETGAEAFF.

V is TRBV10-3 and J is TRBJ1-4; possible D gene TRBD1, 6 bases. Germline CDR1 and CDR2: ENHRY and SYGVKD. Trimming took 10 bases from V and 1 from J, leaving 10 bases between them. The CDR3 is made up of 13 amino acids. The CDR3 region has the DNA TGTGCCACCTTACAGGGAACTAATGAAAAACTGTTTTTT. Translated: CATLQGTNEKLFF.

This chain's CDR3 is CASSQGGGQETQYF. The CDR3 region has the DNA TGTGCCAGCAGCCAGGGCGGGGGACAAGAGACCCAGTACTTC. V is TRBV7-8 and J is TRBJ2-5, with 7 bases lining up with TRBD2. This CDR3 has 14 residues. V lost 5 bases and J lost 2; bases outside the gene matches: 5. CDR1 and CDR2 from the germline V gene are SGHVS and FQNEAQ.

A single count supports this clone. The chain joins TRBV27 to TRBJ1-4; perhaps TRBD1 as D (5 bases). V shed 0 bases and J shed 2 bases, with 13 bases lying between them. The germline V gene encodes CDR1 MNHEY and CDR2 SMNVEV (reference sequence). There are 17 residues in the CDR3. For the CDR3, the DNA is TGTGCCAGCAGTTTATCGTGGGGGGTGGAGACTAATGAAAAACTGTTTTTT. Protein sequence: CASSLSWGVETNEKLFF.

The gene calls are TRBV21-1 and TRBJ2-2; the table's D gene call, TRBD1, was not cross checked with the DNA. TRBV21-1 is classified as a pseudogene. CDR3 size: 20 residues. The CDR3 region is CASSKGPGTGVWANTGELFF. The CDR3 region has the DNA TGTGCCAGCAGCAAAGGTCCCGGGACAGGGGTATGGGCGAACACCGGGGAGCTGTTTTTT.

V and J are TRBV14 and TRBJ2-3; 11 nucleotides line up with TRBD2. CDR1 is SGHDN and CDR2 is FVKESK in the germline V gene. CDR3 size: 18 residues. The trim removed 1 base at V and 2 bases at J, leaving 8 bases unmatched. The CDR3 DNA reads as TGTGCCAGCAGCCAAGCCCTAATAGCGGGGGGGGTCACAGATACGCAGTATTTT. Its protein product is CASSQALIAGGVTDTQYF.

The gene calls are TRBV4-2 and TRBJ2-3; D possibly corresponds to TRBD2 (5 bases). Germline V CDR1 and CDR2: LGHNA, YNFKEQ. The CDR3 is 15 residues long. With 0 bases removed from V and 8 bases from J, the gap between germline ends came to 15 bases. The CDR3 DNA sequence: TGTGCCAGCAGCCAAGATTCCGGGGTCGAGGCTACGCAGTATTTT. This gives the protein CASSQDSGVEATQYF.

The chain recombines TRBV7-9 with TRBJ2-5; D not certain. Deletions cut 0 bases from V and 5 bases from J, with 7 bases between. The germline gives CDR1 SEHNR, CDR2 FQNEAQ (reference sequence). The CDR3 runs 13 residues. This CDR3 reads CASSLASWETQYF. CDR3 in DNA: TGTGCCAGCAGCTTAGCCTCTTGGGAGACCCAGTACTTC.

In its sample, this clone was seen once. The V call is TRBV6-1, the J call TRBJ1-5; D not certain. CDR3 length: 14 amino acids. Germline values: CDR1 MNHNS, CDR2 SASEGT. V lost 10 bases, J lost 2 bases, and 15 bases lay in between. CDR3 coding DNA: TGTGCCACCCGCTGGGAGATGGGCAATCAGCCCCAGCATTTT. As protein: CATRWEMGNQPQHF.

V is TRBV19 and J is TRBJ2-2; D is undetermined. Per germline, CDR1 LNHDA and CDR2 SQIVND (reference sequence). The ends were cut back, 3 bases at V and 0 bases at J, with 5 bases in the middle. The CDR3 sequence is 14 residues long. CDR3 DNA: TGTGCCAGTAGTATCAAGGCGAACACCGGGGAGCTGTTTTTT. It encodes CASSIKANTGELFF.

The chain uses TRBV6-1 and TRBJ2-3, with D perhaps matching TRBD2 (5 bases). Trimming removed 6 bases at V and 0 bases at J, with 13 bases between. The CDR3 is made up of 15 amino acids. CDR1 is MNHNS and CDR2 is SASEGT in the germline V gene. The CDR3 reads CASRLERASTDTQYF. As DNA, the CDR3 is TGTGCCAGCAGACTAGAGAGAGCTAGCACAGATACGCAGTATTTT.

This rearrangement joins TRBV7-2 to TRBJ2-1, with D perhaps matching TRBD1 (5 bases). From germline, CDR1 is SGHTA and CDR2 FQGNSA. The length of the CDR3 is 15 residues. Trimming shortened V by 1 base and J by 1 base, and 8 bases separated the two germline ends. CDR3 in DNA: TGTGCCAGCAGCTTAGTTCAGGGATCCTACAATGAGCAGTTCTTC. Translation: CASSLVQGSYNEQFF.